The present T cell receptor (beta chain) was sequenced within a study of Ad26.COV2.S vaccination and SARS-CoV-2 variants. Study-level points and caveats: Vaccinees displayed broader spike-specific TCR repertoires than placebo recipients.

Produced via immunoSEQ multiplex PCR; TCRdb's table is partial and in-frame only. The table shows about 420,000 clones, with 70% to 90% occurring only once. Germline V lookup: CDR1 MDHEN, CDR2 SYDVKM. The CDR3 has 14 amino acids. V was trimmed by 5 bases and J by 2 bases, leaving 11 bases between them. As concerns this clone: Its antigen remains unknown.

This sample's treatment: about 20 received Ad26.COV2.S at low or high dose, single or two shots; roughly 5 received placebo; per-sample allocation not given. Specimens were obtained on day 63 following the first vaccine or placebo injection. Donation came from an adult in Boston who was aged 18-55 years. An Ad26 vector carrying the Wuhan-strain SARS-CoV-2 spike served as the vaccine. The chain couples TRBV28 to TRBJ2-3, with TRBD2 as a possible D gene (6 bases). This material consisted of peripheral blood, taken in a trial of Ad26.COV2.S vaccine versus placebo. The sequence came from a person aged 18-65 years who received the Ad26.COV2.S COVID-19 vaccine or a placebo. For the CDR3, the DNA is TGTGCCAGCAGTGCCCTAGCGCCCACAGATACGCAGTATTTT. This encodes CASSALAPTDTQYF.